A selection of T cell receptor beta chains follows, all from one sample in a study of post-analysis software for immune sequencing data. Via MiXCR, TCRdb re-called the PCR reads, giving one row per CDR3 protein. The table records fewer than 850,000 distinct CDR3 sequences, roughly 27% of them present only once. Sequencing input: blood. Receptors were obtained from a girl between 10 and 17 years old with multiple sclerosis. Both conserved end residues are part of each CDR3. Fields, in order: J gene, CDR3 length, clone size, V gene, D gene, CDR3 DNA, CDR3 protein. A D gene is named only where the DNA matches it firmly. The listing skips clone size in some rows; elsewhere it reads once, few, many or a size class.

J: TRBJ2-1; length: 16; size: few; V: TRBV15; D: TRBD2; DNA: TGTGCCACCAGCAGAGATACCGGACTAGTCTCCAATGAGCAGTTCTTC; CDR3: CATSRDTGLVSNEQFF
J: TRBJ1-5; length: 15; size: few; V: TRBV6-5; D: .; DNA: TGTGCCAGCAGCGTTACTGGGGGGCTTGGTCAGCCCCAGCATTTT; CDR3: CASSVTGGLGQPQHF
J: TRBJ2-5; length: 15; size: .; V: TRBV28; D: .; DNA: TGTGCCAGCAGCTCACCTCGGGGCCCACCTATGACCCAGTACTTC; CDR3: CASSSPRGPPMTQYF
J: TRBJ2-1; length: 15; size: .; V: TRBV27; D: .; DNA: TGTGCCAGCCAGAGGGGCGGAAGCTCCTACAATGAGCAGTTCTTC; CDR3: CASQRGGSSYNEQFF
J: TRBJ2-3; length: 15; size: few; V: TRBV6-5; D: .; DNA: TGTGCCAGCAGTTACTCCCCTAAGTACACAGATACGCAGTATTTT; CDR3: CASSYSPKYTDTQYF
J: TRBJ1-1; length: 12; size: few; V: TRBV29-1; D: TRBD1; DNA: TGCAGCGGCCGACAGGGGATGGCTGAAGCTTTCTTT; CDR3: CSGRQGMAEAFF
J: TRBJ2-1; length: 18; size: .; V: TRBV7-2; D: TRBD2; DNA: TGTGCCAGCAGCTTAGTTGCTGGACTGGCGGGCGGGAGCGGGACCCAGTTCTTC; CDR3: CASSLVAGLAGGSGTQFF
J: TRBJ2-3; length: 16; size: few; V: TRBV11-2; D: .; DNA: TGTGCCAGCAGCGCCCCCGTCGCCGCGGGGTTGAATACGCAGTATTTT; CDR3: CASSAPVAAGLNTQYF
J: TRBJ2-5; length: 15; size: .; V: TRBV15; D: .; DNA: TGTGCCACCAGCAGAGTTAGGGGGTACCAAGAGACCCAGTACTTC; CDR3: CATSRVRGYQETQYF
J: TRBJ2-1; length: 17; size: few; V: TRBV6-2/TRBV6-3; D: TRBD2; DNA: TGTGCCAGCAGTTACCCGGGACTAGCGGGTTTTTACAATGAGCAGTTCTTC; CDR3: CASSYPGLAGFYNEQFF
J: TRBJ2-7; length: 14; size: few; V: TRBV4-3; D: .; DNA: TGCGCCAGCAGCGAGGGTACGGTTGGCTACGAGCAGTACTTC; CDR3: CASSEGTVGYEQYF
J: TRBJ2-1; length: 16; size: .; V: TRBV4-1; D: .; DNA: TGCGCCGGCAGCCAAGCTCAGCGGGTACTGAACAATGAGCAGTTCTTC; CDR3: CAGSQAQRVLNNEQFF
J: TRBJ2-3; length: 13; size: .; V: TRBV20-1; D: .; DNA: TGCAGTGCTAGAAAGGACCAAACAGATACGCAGTATTTT; CDR3: CSARKDQTDTQYF
J: TRBJ2-5; length: 15; size: .; V: TRBV20-1; D: TRBD2; DNA: TGCAGTGCTGCCCCCAGCGGGAGAATCCAAGAGACCCGGTACTTC; CDR3: CSAAPSGRIQETRYF
J: TRBJ1-2; length: 13; size: few; V: TRBV7-2; D: .; DNA: TGTGCCAGCAGCTTTTCAGTGGACTATGGCTACACCTTC; CDR3: CASSFSVDYGYTF
J: TRBJ1-1; length: 15; size: .; V: TRBV5-6; D: .; DNA: TGTGCCAGCAGCTTGGAATTCGGTCGGAACACTGAAGCTTTCTTT; CDR3: CASSLEFGRNTEAFF
J: TRBJ2-5; length: 13; size: few; V: TRBV29-1; D: .; DNA: TGCAGCGCTGGGGCAGGGCCCCAAGAGACCCAGTACTTC; CDR3: CSAGAGPQETQYF
J: TRBJ1-5; length: 12; size: .; V: TRBV11-2; D: .; DNA: TGTGCCAGCAGCTTTTCGTCGGGCCCCCAGCATTTT; CDR3: CASSFSSGPQHF
J: TRBJ1-5; length: 15; size: few; V: TRBV12-3/TRBV12-4; D: TRBD1; DNA: TGTGCCAGCAGGAAGACAGGGTCGGGCAATCAGCCCCAGCATTTT; CDR3: CASRKTGSGNQPQHF
J: TRBJ2-5; length: 15; size: .; V: TRBV24-1; D: .; DNA: TGTGCCACCAGTGACCACACGGTCCCGCAAGAGACCCAGTACTTC; CDR3: CATSDHTVPQETQYF
J: TRBJ1-6; length: 14; size: .; V: TRBV10-3; D: .; DNA: TGTGCCATCAGTGAGCTAGACAGGAATTCACCCCTCCACTTT; CDR3: CAISELDRNSPLHF
J: TRBJ2-1; length: 15; size: few; V: TRBV11-2; D: TRBD2; DNA: TGTGCCAGCAAACTCCGGACTAGCGGGATAAATGAGCAGTTCTTC; CDR3: CASKLRTSGINEQFF
J: TRBJ2-1; length: 11; size: many; V: TRBV2; D: .; DNA: TGTGCCAGCATGAGGCGGAATGAGCAGTTCTTC; CDR3: CASMRRNEQFF
J: TRBJ1-5; length: 15; size: few; V: TRBV27; D: .; DNA: TGTGCCAGCAGTCCCGGGACAAAAATTACTCGGCCCCAGCATTTT; CDR3: CASSPGTKITRPQHF
J: TRBJ2-5; length: 15; size: .; V: TRBV5-1; D: .; DNA: TGCGCCAGCAGCCCGTCAGTATCCGCCGGGGAGACCCAGTACTTC; CDR3: CASSPSVSAGETQYF
J: TRBJ1-2; length: 13; size: few; V: TRBV27; D: .; DNA: TGTGCCAGCAGTTTATCGGGTAGCCATGGCTACACCTTC; CDR3: CASSLSGSHGYTF
J: TRBJ2-7; length: 13; size: many; V: TRBV7-9; D: .; DNA: TGTGCCAGCAGCGGACAGTCCGCCTACGAGCAGTACTTC; CDR3: CASSGQSAYEQYF
J: TRBJ1-5; length: 15; size: .; V: TRBV7-2; D: TRBD1; DNA: TGTGCCAGCAGCTTGCACGGGACAGGGAATCAGCCCCAGCATTTT; CDR3: CASSLHGTGNQPQHF
J: TRBJ1-5; length: 13; size: .; V: TRBV10-3; D: .; DNA: TGTGCCATCAGTGTAGACTTGGGAAAGCCCCAGCATTTT; CDR3: CAISVDLGKPQHF
J: TRBJ2-5; length: 15; size: .; V: TRBV24-1; D: TRBD1; DNA: TGTGCCACCAGTGATCCCCGGGACAGTCAAGAGACCCAGTACTTC; CDR3: CATSDPRDSQETQYF
J: TRBJ2-7; length: 16; size: .; V: TRBV4-1; D: TRBD1; DNA: TGCGCCAGCAGCCGGGGACAGGGACTACCAGCCTACGAGCAGTACTTC; CDR3: CASSRGQGLPAYEQYF
J: TRBJ2-5; length: 14; size: .; V: TRBV29-1; D: TRBD1; DNA: TGCAGCGTCGCACAGGGGGTCTCCTGCAATGAGCAGTACTTC; CDR3: CSVAQGVSCNEQYF
J: TRBJ2-7; length: 14; size: .; V: TRBV7-2; D: .; DNA: TGTGCCAGCAGCCCCCCATACGGTTTCTACGAGCAGTACTTC; CDR3: CASSPPYGFYEQYF
J: TRBJ2-5; length: 16; size: .; V: TRBV3-1; D: .; DNA: TGTGCCAGCAGCCAAAGGACAGTAGGCAACCAAGAGACCCAGTACTTC; CDR3: CASSQRTVGNQETQYF
J: TRBJ1-1; length: 15; size: .; V: TRBV7-9; D: .; DNA: TGTGCCAGCAGCTTAGTTCGAGTGGGGAACACTGAAGCTTTCTTT; CDR3: CASSLVRVGNTEAFF
J: TRBJ2-5; length: 14; size: .; V: TRBV6-2/TRBV6-3; D: .; DNA: TGTGCCAGCAGGAACCAGGGTATCGAAGAGACCCAGTACTTC; CDR3: CASRNQGIEETQYF
J: TRBJ1-1; length: 11; size: .; V: TRBV2; D: .; DNA: TGTGCCATGGCGGGAGACACTGAAGCTTTCTTT; CDR3: CAMAGDTEAFF
J: TRBJ2-3; length: 16; size: .; V: TRBV11-2; D: TRBD2; DNA: TGTGCCAGCAGCCCCTACACTAGCGGACGCACAGATACGCAGTATTTT; CDR3: CASSPYTSGRTDTQYF
J: TRBJ2-3; length: 16; size: .; V: TRBV3-1; D: TRBD2; DNA: TGTGCCAGCAGCCAAGGAGTGGCGGGGGGGCCAGATACGCAGTATTTT; CDR3: CASSQGVAGGPDTQYF
J: TRBJ2-7; length: 15; size: few; V: TRBV20-1; D: TRBD2; DNA: TGCAGTGCTACAAGGACTAGCGGGACACCCTACGAGCAGTACTTC; CDR3: CSATRTSGTPYEQYF
J: TRBJ1-3; length: 16; size: .; V: TRBV6-5; D: .; DNA: TGTGCCAGCAGTCTCCGGGACCGCACCTCTGGAAACACCATATATTTT; CDR3: CASSLRDRTSGNTIYF
J: TRBJ2-5; length: 15; size: few; V: TRBV2; D: .; DNA: TGTGCCAGCAGCGACCAGAGGGAGCTCCAAGAGACCCAGTACTTC; CDR3: CASSDQRELQETQYF
J: TRBJ2-1; length: 16; size: .; V: TRBV5-1; D: .; DNA: TGCGCCGGCAGCGCTAGGTCCGGGCGGAGCTACAATGAGCAGTTCTTC; CDR3: CAGSARSGRSYNEQFF
J: TRBJ2-7; length: 13; size: few; V: TRBV2; D: .; DNA: TGTGCCAGCAGTGAAGGACTCGACTACGAGCAGTACTTC; CDR3: CASSEGLDYEQYF
J: TRBJ2-5; length: 15; size: .; V: TRBV6-2/TRBV6-3; D: TRBD2; DNA: TGTGCCAGCACCGACCCGGGACTAGCCCGAGAGACCCAGTACTTC; CDR3: CASTDPGLARETQYF
J: TRBJ2-7; length: 14; size: .; V: TRBV12-3/TRBV12-4; D: .; DNA: TGTGCCAGCAGTCCGGGACCTAACCACCACGAGCAGTACTTC; CDR3: CASSPGPNHHEQYF
J: TRBJ2-7; length: 13; size: .; V: TRBV5-5; D: .; DNA: TGTGCCAGCAGCTGGGCCATTGCCCGGGAGCAGTACTTC; CDR3: CASSWAIAREQYF
J: TRBJ1-2; length: 16; size: .; V: TRBV4-2; D: TRBD1; DNA: TGTGCCAGCAGCCAAGAACTAGGACAGGGGCGCTTCTTCGACACCTTC; CDR3: CASSQELGQGRFFDTF
J: TRBJ1-6; length: 16; size: .; V: TRBV6-5; D: .; DNA: TGTGCCAGCAGTTACATTCAGAGCTCCTATAATTCACCCCTCCACTTT; CDR3: CASSYIQSSYNSPLHF
J: TRBJ2-5; length: 16; size: .; V: TRBV2; D: TRBD2; DNA: TGTGCCGGCAGCAGACTAGCGGGAGGGCCGAGTGAGACCCAGTACTTC; CDR3: CAGSRLAGGPSETQYF
J: TRBJ2-3; length: 16; size: .; V: TRBV4-1; D: .; DNA: TGCGCCAGCAGCCAAGAGTACGGCGCGGGCACAGATACGCAGTATTTT; CDR3: CASSQEYGAGTDTQYF
J: TRBJ2-1; length: 18; size: few; V: TRBV28; D: TRBD2; DNA: TGTGCCAGCAGTTTAAGGACTAGCGGGAGGAGCTCCTACAATGAGCAGTTCTTC; CDR3: CASSLRTSGRSSYNEQFF
J: TRBJ2-1; length: 20; size: once; V: TRBV20-1; D: .; DNA: TGCAGTGCTAGGTACCGTGGTGTGGGTTATAACGGAAAAGGGTCCTACGAGCAGTTCTTC; CDR3: CSARYRGVGYNGKGSYEQFF
J: TRBJ2-1; length: 14; size: .; V: TRBV6-5; D: .; DNA: TGTGCCAGCAGTTACTCTAACGAGGGTGGGGAGCAGTTCTTC; CDR3: CASSYSNEGGEQFF
J: TRBJ2-1; length: 16; size: .; V: TRBV28; D: .; DNA: TGTGCCAGCAGTTTACTAAGTGAGTCCCCCTACAATGAGCAGTTCTTC; CDR3: CASSLLSESPYNEQFF
J: TRBJ1-4; length: 11; size: .; V: TRBV20-1; D: .; DNA: TGCAGTGCCAAAGGGTCTGAAAAACTGTTTTTT; CDR3: CSAKGSEKLFF
J: TRBJ2-1; length: 14; size: few; V: TRBV9; D: .; DNA: TGTGCCAGCAGCATCGGACAGATCCGCAATGAGCAGTTCTTC; CDR3: CASSIGQIRNEQFF
J: TRBJ2-1; length: 11; size: many; V: TRBV6-6; D: .; DNA: TGTGCCAGCAGTAGGGCACTCGCACAGTTCTTC; CDR3: CASSRALAQFF
J: TRBJ2-1; length: 16; size: few; V: TRBV11-2; D: TRBD2; DNA: TGTGCCAGCAGCTTAGCGGGGACTAGCGAGAACAATGAGCAGTTCTTC; CDR3: CASSLAGTSENNEQFF